This T cell receptor (beta chain) was identified in a study of T cells in Graves' hyperthyroidism and ophthalmopathy. Study conclusions and caveats: Among thyroid clonotypes expanded above 0.001, most also appeared in blood. A model of 13 V-J features distinguished ophthalmopathy from stable hyperthyroidism.

Uncontrolled infection, other autoimmune disease, pregnancy and lactation each barred patients from inclusion. Amplification of TCR beta CDR3 regions was performed using RNA transcripts as template. The study used the HTBI primer set for a first-round RT-PCR of the TCR CDR3. TCRdb itself ran the multiplex PCR reads through MiXCR, one entry per CDR3 protein. This table has roughly 510,000 distinct CDR3 sequences, around 50% appearing once. Worth noting for this clonotype: The antigen remains undetermined. Possible read error: a much larger clone is one base away.

The TCR originated in an adult woman with Graves' disease, either hyperthyroidism or ophthalmopathy (not recorded which). Sequencing was performed on peripheral blood or thyroid tissue (not recorded which).

In nucleotides, the CDR3 is TGTGCCAGCAAGGACAGGGCCGGAAACACCATATATTTT. It yields the protein CASKDRAGNTIYF. The genes are TRBV12-3 or TRBV12-4 and TRBJ1-3; 8 nucleotides align to TRBD1. The V gene end was trimmed by 7 bases and the J gene end by 4 bases; junction bases not matched to a gene: 3. The CDR3 extends over 13 amino acids.